This passage covers 23 T cell receptor beta chains from one sample sequenced in a study of shared clonotypes between healthy human individuals. TCRdb's table, derived via immunoSEQ multiplex PCR, lists solely in-frame clones and lacks some. The sample yields approximately 530,000 clones, 90% to 97% seen once. Sample: naive CD4+ T cells sorted from blood. Noted subset: CD45RA+ positively selected. These receptors were taken from a woman aged 30 to 39 in good health.

The gene calls are TRBV28 and TRBJ2-5; 10 bases match TRBD2. Trimming at V came to 6 bases and at J to 4 bases, leaving 8 bases not matched to a gene. Germline CDR1 and CDR2: MDHEN and SYDVKM. This CDR3 is built from 15 residues. CDR3 protein: CASRGLRLAGETQYF. CDR3 in DNA: TGTGCCAGCAGGGGCCTGAGACTAGCGGGAGAGACCCAGTACTTC.

The chain uses TRBV14 and TRBJ2-1, with D perhaps matching TRBD1 or TRBD2 (6 bases each). CDR3 length: 14 residues. Germline assignment: CDR1 SGHDN and CDR2 FVKESK. V shed 0 bases and J shed 8 bases, with 11 bases lying between them. This CDR3 reads CASSQDYRGHEQFF. The CDR3 DNA follows: TGTGCCAGCAGCCAAGATTACCGGGGGCATGAGCAGTTCTTC. The variable domain in full, completed from reference TRBV14 and TRBJ2-1, reads EAGVTQFPSHSVIEKGQTVTLRCDPISGHDNLYWYRRVMGKEIKFLLHFVKESKQDESGMPNNRFLAERTGGTYSTLKVQPAELEDSGVYFCASSQDYRGHEQFFGPGTRLTVL.

This chain joins TRBV9 and TRBJ2-3; D gene uncertain. V lost 0 bases, J lost 0 bases, and 11 bases lay in between. CDR1 and CDR2 (germline): SGDLS, YYNGEE. CDR3 length: 16 residues. CDR3 nucleotide sequence: TGTGCCAGCAGCGTAGAGATATTTCCTAGCACAGATACGCAGTATTTT. Translated, it gives CASSVEIFPSTDTQYF.

The CDR3 bases are TGCGCCAGCAGTGGAGGACCGAATGAAAAACTGTTTTTT. Its translation: CASSGGPNEKLFF. The genes are TRBV10-1 and TRBJ1-4; D call uncertain. CDR3 length: 13 amino acids. Germline-derived CDR1 and CDR2 are WNHNN and SYGVQD (reference sequence). Trimming removed 4 bases at V and 5 bases at J, with 8 bases between.

The gene calls are TRBV5-8 and TRBJ2-2, with D unclear. This CDR3 is 16 amino acids long. Trimming took 1 base from V and 5 from J, leaving 15 bases between them. Germline CDR1 and CDR2: SGHTS and YDEGEE. The CDR3 region is CASSLLLNRVTGELFF. CDR3 DNA: TGTGCCAGCAGCTTGTTGTTGAACAGAGTTACCGGGGAGCTGTTTTTT.

V usage is TRBV11-2 and J usage is TRBJ1-2; maybe TRBD1 (5 bases). Between the trimmed V and J ends, which lost 4 bases and 7 bases, there was a span of 19 bases. CDR3 length: 15 amino acids. CDR1 is SGHAT and CDR2 is FQNNGV in the germline V gene. CDR3: CASSWTFRGGGGYTF. In nucleotides, the CDR3 is TGTGCCAGCAGCTGGACTTTTAGGGGCGGCGGTGGCTACACCTTC.

A note on this clone: This sample also contains other DNA sequences that code for the same CDR3. The CDR3 DNA sequence: TGTGCCAGCAGTTTAGGGGGACCCTACGAGCAGTACTTC. Protein product: CASSLGGPYEQYF. This sequence joins TRBV28 and TRBJ2-7; D could derive from TRBD1 or TRBD2 (5 bases each). CDR1 and CDR2 from the germline V gene are MDHEN and SYDVKM. The CDR3 length is 13 residues. The ends were cut back, 2 bases at V and 2 bases at J, with 7 bases in the middle.

The chain combines TRBV19 with TRBJ2-3, with D perhaps matching TRBD2 (6 bases). V was cut by 4 bases and J by 0 bases, with 8 bases left in between. The V gene's germline CDR1 is LNHDA and CDR2 SQIVND (reference sequence). This CDR3 is built from 14 residues. The CDR3 DNA follows: TGTGCCAGTAGTAGGACTACTAGCACAGATACGCAGTATTTT. It specifies CASSRTTSTDTQYF.

CDR3 sequence: CASSRQGSYNEQFF. The CDR3 nucleotides are TGTGCCAGCAGCCGACAGGGTTCCTACAATGAGCAGTTCTTC. V and J are TRBV27 and TRBJ2-1; 7 bases match TRBD1. The germline V gene has CDR1 MNHEY and CDR2 SMNVEV (reference sequence). The V and J ends lost 6 bases and 1 base, in that order; junction bases with no gene match: 3. This CDR3 contains 14 residues.

The chain employs TRBV28 and TRBJ2-1; 7 bases fit TRBD2. This CDR3 has 17 residues. V shed 2 bases and J 2 bases; nucleotides not matched to a gene: 9. Germline-derived CDR1 and CDR2 are MDHEN and SYDVKM. The CDR3 protein is CASSLGWRGSPYNEQFF. The CDR3 region has the DNA TGTGCCAGCAGTTTAGGGTGGCGCGGGAGCCCCTACAATGAGCAGTTCTTC.

The chain carries TRBV7-9 and TRBJ2-7, with 7 bases matching TRBD1. With V trimmed by 4 bases and J by 2 bases, 5 bases remained unmatched. This CDR3 comprises 14 residues. The germline V gene has CDR1 SEHNR and CDR2 FQNEAQ (reference sequence). The CDR3 spells CASSSRDSAYEQYF. CDR3 sequence (DNA): TGTGCCAGCAGCTCAAGGGACAGCGCCTACGAGCAGTACTTC. The whole variable domain, remainder taken from reference TRBV7-9 and TRBJ2-7, is DTGVSQNPRHKITKRGQNVTFRCDPISEHNRLYWYRQTLGQGPEFLTYFQNEAQLEKSRLLSDRFSAERPKGSFSTLEIQRTEQGDSAMYLCASSSRDSAYEQYFGPGTRLTVT.

The chain employs TRBV21-1 and TRBJ2-1; the table's TRBD2 call for D was not verified on the DNA. TRBV21-1 is tagged as a pseudogene. This CDR3 region has 15 residues. CDR3 region: CASSKGPPDGNEQFF. CDR3 nucleotides: TGTGCCAGCAGCAAAGGACCTCCTGACGGGAATGAGCAGTTCTTC.

The chain employs TRBV6-6 and TRBJ2-5, with 13 bases fitting TRBD2. The J call could be wrong; TRBJ2-7 is a better fit for the DNA end. CDR3 size: 13 residues. Germline assignment: CDR1 MNHNY and CDR2 SVGAGI (reference sequence). The CDR3 DNA reads TGTGCCAGCACACTAGCGGGAGGGTACGAGCAGTACTTC. Protein product: CASTLAGGYEQYF.

This clone appeared once. The chain uses TRBV28 and TRBJ2-5; 9 nucleotides line up with TRBD1. The germline gives CDR1 MDHEN, CDR2 SYDVKM. J was trimmed by 5 bases and V by 8 bases; bases with no gene match: 9. CDR3 length equals 14 residues. CDR3 amino acids: CASGGWDRVETQYF. The CDR3 DNA is TGTGCCAGCGGGGGGTGGGACAGGGTCGAGACCCAGTACTTC.

This CDR3 is CASISYGSPPGELFF. The DNA for the CDR3 is TGTGCCAGTATCTCCTACGGGAGCCCTCCCGGGGAGCTGTTTTTT. The chain uses TRBV19 and TRBJ2-2; D may be TRBD2 (6 bases). V was pared by 7 bases and J by 6 bases, with 18 bases between. Germline V gives CDR1 LNHDA, CDR2 SQIVND (reference sequence). The CDR3 is 15 amino acids.

This chain uses TRBV28 with TRBJ2-7, with D perhaps given as TRBD1 or TRBD2 (5 bases each). Germline V gene data show CDR1 as MDHEN and CDR2 as SYDVKM. Trimming removed 5 bases at V and 4 bases at J, with 24 bases between. The CDR3 runs to 17 residues. CDR3 in amino acids: CASSVYGDGRMGYEQYF. The CDR3, as DNA: TGTGCCAGCAGTGTCTACGGGGACGGGCGAATGGGGTACGAGCAGTACTTC.

The gene calls are TRBV10-2 and TRBJ2-7; the D gene is possibly TRBD1 (7 bases). The V end lost 6 bases, the J end lost 2 bases, and 14 bases lay between the germline ends. CDR1 is WSHSY and CDR2 is SAAADI in the germline V gene. The CDR3 extends over 14 amino acids. The CDR3 DNA reads as TGCGCCAGCAGCAGACCAGGGGGGACCTACGAGCAGTACTTC. It is translated as CASSRPGGTYEQYF.

The chain recombines TRBV28 with TRBJ2-5; D gene uncertain. The DNA end is more similar to TRBJ2-7, so the J call may be wrong. Germline V gene lookup returns CDR1 MDHEN and CDR2 SYDVKM. CDR3 length equals 14 residues. The CDR3: CASIPSVPVYEQYF. The CDR3 DNA reads as TGTGCCAGCATTCCTTCAGTTCCGGTCTACGAGCAGTACTTC.

This sequence joins TRBV29-1 and TRBJ2-3, with a possible D match to TRBD2 (5 bases). This CDR3 has 13 residues. Trimming took 6 bases from V and 1 from J, leaving 11 bases between them. In germline, CDR1 is SQVTM, CDR2 ANQGSEA. CDR3 bases: TGCAGCGTCGGAGGTCAGGGCACAGATACGCAGTATTTT. Its protein product is CSVGGQGTDTQYF.

The chain recombines TRBV27 with TRBJ1-1; TRBD1 is a possible D gene (6 bases). V lost 4 bases to trimming and J lost 4 bases, with 10 bases between them. The germline gives CDR1 MNHEY, CDR2 SMNVEV (reference sequence). This CDR3 is built from 13 residues. The CDR3: CASSYTGTTEAFF. CDR3 DNA sequence: TGTGCCAGCAGTTATACAGGGACCACTGAAGCTTTCTTT.

This clone was observed once. The V and J genes are TRBV9 and TRBJ2-5; TRBD2 matches 10 bases. Germline V gene lookup returns CDR1 SGDLS and CDR2 YYNGEE. Trimming at V came to 0 bases and at J to 5 bases, leaving 7 bases not matched to a gene. The CDR3 runs to 16 residues. The CDR3 DNA sequence: TGTGCCAGCAGCGTAGTGCCTAGCGGGAGTAGGGAGACCCAGTACTTC. It translates to CASSVVPSGSRETQYF.

This chain links TRBV28 with TRBJ2-7; TRBD2 might be the D (6 bases). The V end lost 7 bases, the J end lost 5 bases, and 12 bases lay between the germline ends. The CDR3 sequence is 12 residues long. The germline gives CDR1 MDHEN, CDR2 SYDVKM. CDR3 nucleotides: TGTGCCAGCAACGGGAGAGTCGACGAGCAGTACTTC. Protein sequence: CASNGRVDEQYF.

This chain uses TRBV28 with TRBJ2-3, with unresolved D. The CDR3 covers 13 residues. The ends were cut back, 2 bases at V and 4 bases at J, with 7 bases in the middle. The V gene's germline CDR1 is MDHEN and CDR2 SYDVKM. As DNA, the CDR3 is TGTGCCAGCAGTTTAACGGTACCAGATACGCAGTATTTT. As protein: CASSLTVPDTQYF.